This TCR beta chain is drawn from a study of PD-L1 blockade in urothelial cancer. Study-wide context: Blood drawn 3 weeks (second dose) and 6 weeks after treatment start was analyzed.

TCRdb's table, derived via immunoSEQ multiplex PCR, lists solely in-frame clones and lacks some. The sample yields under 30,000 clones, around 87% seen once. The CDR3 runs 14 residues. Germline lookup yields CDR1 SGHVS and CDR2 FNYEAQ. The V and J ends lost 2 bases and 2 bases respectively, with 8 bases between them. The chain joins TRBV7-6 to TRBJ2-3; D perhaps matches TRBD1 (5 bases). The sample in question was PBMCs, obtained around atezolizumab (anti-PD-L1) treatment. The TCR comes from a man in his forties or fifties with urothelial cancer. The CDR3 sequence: CASSLLGDTDTQYF. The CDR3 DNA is TGTGCCAGCAGCTTATTAGGGGACACAGATACGCAGTATTTT. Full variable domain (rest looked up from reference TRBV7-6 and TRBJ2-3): GAGVSQSPRYKVTKRGQDVALRCDPISGHVSLYWYRQALGQGPEFLTYFNYEAQQDKSGLPNDRFSAERPEGSISTLTIQRTEQRDSAMYRCASSLLGDTDTQYFGPGTRLTVL.